One TCR beta chain is described in this entry. There are a few counts of this clone. The clone's antigen remains unknown. No base quality information exists; no much larger clone differs at one position. Library preparation was by the immunoSEQ multiplex PCR assay. The published analysis was carried out like this. During preprocessing, nonproductive sequences were removed, as were CDR3s that did not start with C, did not end with F or W, or were shorter than 7 amino acids. Antigen-specific clonotypes were called with the MANAFEST web app on the basis of expansion relative to the reference and to other culture wells. A clone was considered positive if the clone showed significant expansion compared with the reference culture in 2 of 3 replicate wells at an FDR below 0.05. Positive clones also required significant expansion versus all other tandem wells and an odds ratio above 5. Pairwise Levenshtein distance, computed with the stringdist R package after three terminal residues were trimmed from each end, was used as the measure of CDR3 homology. The source is immuneACCESS, and TCRdb retained only in-frame sequences with V and J called. Part of the clones is not carried over; for the studies checked, unresolved V genes explain less than half of this, and the remainder is unexplained. D and trimming were read from the DNA, whereas the V and J calls and clone size are those reported in that table. The sample table lists just under 30,000 clones, around 76% of them with a count of one. The ten largest clones represent approximately 16% of the sample.

CD4+ T cells from unexposed donors were collected before the COVID-19 pandemic (2011-2018). The EasySep CD4+ T cell isolation kit was used to isolate CD4+ T cells once the cultures had run for roughly eleven days. As cell number allowed, CD4+ T cells from unexposed donors were tested for reactivity to SARS-CoV-2 S and N and to four common cold coronavirus spike pools. PBMCs were cultured at some 2 million per well in IMDM supplemented with approximately 5% human AB serum and about 9 IU/ml IL-2. Half of the culture medium was replaced with fresh IL-2-containing medium on days 3 and 7. In general, triplicate replicate wells were used for every peptide culture condition. Leukapheresis product for the unexposed donors was purchased commercially. Ficoll-Paque PLUS gradient centrifugation was used to isolate PBMCs from leukapheresis product or whole blood. The PBMCs went either fresh into the expansion assay or into cryopreservation at -140 degrees C. The QIAamp Micro DNA Kit was used to extract genomic DNA from the CD4+ T cells.

This record belongs to a study of CD4 T cells in relation to SARS-CoV-2 and coronaviruses (dated by TCRdb to the early 2020s). Study-wide context: The ViraFEST assay cultured PBMCs with antigen for 10 days, then sequenced TCR beta CDR3s to find antigen-specific clonal expansions. A different TCR-beta assay, based on Illumina, was used to sequence expansion assays from other donors in the study. The negative reference condition was either a culture with an HIV-1 Nef peptide pool or a culture with no peptide. The Adaptive Biotechnologies TCR-sequencing kit was used for samples from a few pre-COVID donors and for the naive versus memory experiments, whereas the other data were Illumina-based. At the level of individual TCR clonotypes, the study measured memory CD4+ T cell crossreactivity between SARS-CoV-2 spike protein and common cold coronavirus spike proteins. Shared crossreactive spike epitopes were mapped to their HLA restriction using patient-derived lymphoblastoid cell lines.

Study-wide findings and limitations: Crossreactive clones showed significantly weaker SARS-CoV-2-driven expansion than monoreactive clones, consistent with antigenic imprinting. Pre-pandemic and post-infection samples were not both contributed by any donor, so tracing of the source of pre-existing responses was limited. Memory CD4+ clonotypes crossrecognizing SARS-CoV-2 and at least one common cold coronavirus spike were found in about 61% of donors. Because the crossreactivity analysis focused on spike protein, crossreactivity against other viral proteins was not assessed. The study was constrained by small numbers of patients and of tested TCRs.

The TCR comes from a human donor in good health. The sample was CD4+ T cells from PBMCs, cultured in vitro.

The DNA reads TGTGCCAGTAGTATCCAGGCAGGGGACACTGAAGCTTTCTTT. This yields the protein CASSIQAGDTEAFF. Recombination connected TRBV19 to TRBJ1-1; the D gene is perhaps TRBD1, on 6 matching bases. Reading from cysteine to phenylalanine, the CDR3 counts 14 amino acids. The retained sequence is limited to the CDR3, 42 bases, with the frame set at the first base. At the junction V is shortened by 3 bases and J by 3 bases, with 11 bases in between. The germline V gene (reference sequence) specifies LNHDA as CDR1 and SQIVND as CDR2.